The 8 T cell receptor beta chains listed next were all sequenced from one sample in a study of T cell responses to AZD1222 COVID-19 vaccine (dated by TCRdb to the early 2020s). Libraries were prepared through the immunoSEQ multiplex PCR assay. TCRdb stores this immuneACCESS table with in-frame sequences only. Part of the clones is absent; in the studies checked, under half of the shortfall reflects unresolved V genes, and no reason is known for the rest. The table for this sample lists tens of thousands of clones; roughly 88% of them were counted only once. Of the sample, around 10% is held by the ten largest clones. This sample's time point label indicates: about 28 days (+/-7) after the second vaccine dose. The material was peripheral blood, obtained 28 days after the second AZD1222 dose. The source is an adult who received the AZD1222 COVID-19 vaccine.

The chain recombines TRBV6-4 with TRBJ2-3, with a tentative D call TRBD2 (5 bases). This CDR3 has 13 residues. Germline values: CDR1 MRHNA, CDR2 SNTAGT. Trimming took 4 bases from V and 6 from J, leaving 11 bases between them. This CDR3 reads CASSGVGGDTQYF. CDR3 bases: TGTGCCAGCAGTGGGGTAGGCGGGGATACGCAGTATTTT.

The J gene is TRBJ2-7, the V gene TRBV2, with D possibly TRBD2 on 5 matching bases. The CDR3 extends over 14 amino acids. The germline V gene has CDR1 SNHLY and CDR2 FYNNEI. V gave up 1 base and J gave up 3 bases, with 10 bases separating them. DNA for the CDR3: TGTGCCAGCAGTGAAGGTTTACGGGGCTACGAGCAGTACTTC. Translation: CASSEGLRGYEQYF.

This clone was observed a single time. CDR3 protein: CASSGGTTSTDTQYF. CDR3 DNA sequence: TGTGCCAGTAGCGGAGGGACTACTAGCACAGATACGCAGTATTTT. The chain employs TRBV19 and TRBJ2-3, with 7 nucleotides matching TRBD2. The CDR3 contains 15 residues. The germline V gene encodes CDR1 LNHDA and CDR2 SQIVND (reference sequence). V was pared by 6 bases and J by 0 bases, with 6 bases of the junction left unmatched.

V gene TRBV7-2 combines with J gene TRBJ1-1; D unresolved. Per the germline V gene, CDR1 is SGHTA and CDR2 is FQGNSA. V was shortened by 2 bases and J by 1 base, with 14 bases between the two germline ends. The CDR3 sequence is 16 residues long. The CDR3 spells CASSLRAAARNTEAFF. The CDR3, as DNA: TGTGCCAGCAGCTTAAGGGCGGCAGCCAGGAACACTGAAGCTTTCTTT.

V is TRBV7-2 and J is TRBJ1-6; the match to TRBD1 covers 9 bases. The CDR3 length is 17 residues. V shed 3 bases and J 0 bases; nucleotides not matched to a gene: 3. In germline, CDR1 is SGHTA, CDR2 FQGNSA. CDR3 bases: TGTGCCAGCAGCTTCGGGACAGGGAGCTCCTATAATTCACCCCTCCACTTT. Its translation is CASSFGTGSSYNSPLHF. The whole variable domain, remainder taken from reference TRBV7-2 and TRBJ1-6, is GAGVSQSPSNKVTEKGKDVELRCDPISGHTALYWYRQSLGQGLEFLIYFQGNSAPDKSGLPSDRFSAERTGGSVSTLTIQRTQQEDSAVYLCASSFGTGSSYNSPLHFGNGTRLTVT.

In DNA form, the CDR3 reads TGCGCCAGCAGCTTGGACGAGGGAAGCGGCTATGGCTACACCTTC. This sequence encodes CASSLDEGSGYGYTF. V is TRBV5-1 and J is TRBJ1-2; no reliable D call. Trimming pared 0 bases from V and 4 bases from J, leaving 13 bases between. The CDR3 extends over 15 amino acids. CDR1 is SGHRS, CDR2 YFSETQ, per germline.

This rearrangement joins TRBV3-1 (or the pseudogene TRBV3-2) to TRBJ1-6, with 9 positions matching TRBD1. In germline, CDR1 is LGHDT, CDR2 YNNKEL (reference sequence). The length of the CDR3 is 15 residues. The J segment lost 4 bases and the V segment lost 4 bases, leaving 2 bases of the junction unmatched. CDR3 bases: TGTGCCAGCAGCCCGGGACAGGGATATAATTCACCCCTCCACTTT. It specifies CASSPGQGYNSPLHF.

The rearrangement uses TRBV9 and TRBJ1-2, with no clear D. The CDR3 covers 14 residues. Per the germline V gene, CDR1 is SGDLS and CDR2 is YYNGEE. V was cut by 2 bases and J by 8 bases, with 16 bases left in between. DNA of the CDR3: TGTGCCAGCAGCGTCGATGCATACCTTGGAGGCTACACCTTC. Its protein is CASSVDAYLGGYTF.